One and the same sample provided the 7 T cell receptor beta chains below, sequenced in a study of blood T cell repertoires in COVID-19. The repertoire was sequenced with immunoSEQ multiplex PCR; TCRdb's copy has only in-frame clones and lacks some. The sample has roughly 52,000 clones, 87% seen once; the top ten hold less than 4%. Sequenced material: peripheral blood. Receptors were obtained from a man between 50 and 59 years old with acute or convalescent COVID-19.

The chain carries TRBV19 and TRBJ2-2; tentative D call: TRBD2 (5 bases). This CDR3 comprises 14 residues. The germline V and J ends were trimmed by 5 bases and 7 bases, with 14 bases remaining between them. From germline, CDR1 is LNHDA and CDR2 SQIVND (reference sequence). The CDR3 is CASSPELVIGELFF. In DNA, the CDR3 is TGTGCCAGTAGTCCCGAACTAGTGATCGGGGAGCTGTTTTTT.

The CDR3 DNA is TGTGCCAGCGGGGGCCGCAGGATGAACTACGAGCAGTACTTC. Protein product: CASGGRRMNYEQYF. The chain combines TRBV6-6 with TRBJ2-7; possible D gene TRBD1, 6 bases. Germline V gives CDR1 MNHNY, CDR2 SVGAGI (reference sequence). There are 14 residues in the CDR3. V lost 8 bases to trimming and J lost 3 bases, with 17 bases between them.

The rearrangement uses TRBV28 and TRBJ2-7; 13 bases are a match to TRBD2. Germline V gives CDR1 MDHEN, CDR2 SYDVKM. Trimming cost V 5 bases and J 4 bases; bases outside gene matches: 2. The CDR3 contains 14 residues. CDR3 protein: CASSRTSGRYEQYF. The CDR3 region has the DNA TGTGCCAGCAGTAGGACTAGCGGGAGATACGAGCAGTACTTC.

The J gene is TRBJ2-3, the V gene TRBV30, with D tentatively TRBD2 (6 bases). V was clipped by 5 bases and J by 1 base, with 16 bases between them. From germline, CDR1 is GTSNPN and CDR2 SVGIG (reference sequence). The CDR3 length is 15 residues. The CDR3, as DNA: TGTGCCTGGGAGCGGTATAGCGGACGCACAGATACGCAGTATTTT. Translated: CAWERYSGRTDTQYF.

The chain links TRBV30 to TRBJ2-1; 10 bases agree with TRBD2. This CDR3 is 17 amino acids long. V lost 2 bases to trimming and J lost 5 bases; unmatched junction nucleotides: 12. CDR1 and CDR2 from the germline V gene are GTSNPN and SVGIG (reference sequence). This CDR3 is CAWSSSGSIPDHNEQFF. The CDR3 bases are TGTGCCTGGAGTTCTAGCGGGAGTATTCCCGACCACAATGAGCAGTTCTTC.

CDR3 nucleotides: TGTGCCAGCAGTGCGGGTGGGACAGCTGGGGCCAACGTCCTGACTTTC. Protein sequence: CASSAGGTAGANVLTF. The chain is built from TRBV6-1 and TRBJ2-6; 7 bases fit TRBD1. The junction had 5 bases not matched to a gene; V was cut back by 4 bases and J by 2 bases. Germline assignment: CDR1 MNHNS and CDR2 SASEGT. The CDR3 extends over 16 amino acids.

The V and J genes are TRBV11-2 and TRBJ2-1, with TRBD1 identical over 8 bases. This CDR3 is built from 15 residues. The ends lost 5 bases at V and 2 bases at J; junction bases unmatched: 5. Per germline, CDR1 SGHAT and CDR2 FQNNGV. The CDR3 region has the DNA TGTGCCAGCAGCCTCGGGACAGGAGCCTACAATGAGCAGTTCTTC. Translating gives CASSLGTGAYNEQFF.